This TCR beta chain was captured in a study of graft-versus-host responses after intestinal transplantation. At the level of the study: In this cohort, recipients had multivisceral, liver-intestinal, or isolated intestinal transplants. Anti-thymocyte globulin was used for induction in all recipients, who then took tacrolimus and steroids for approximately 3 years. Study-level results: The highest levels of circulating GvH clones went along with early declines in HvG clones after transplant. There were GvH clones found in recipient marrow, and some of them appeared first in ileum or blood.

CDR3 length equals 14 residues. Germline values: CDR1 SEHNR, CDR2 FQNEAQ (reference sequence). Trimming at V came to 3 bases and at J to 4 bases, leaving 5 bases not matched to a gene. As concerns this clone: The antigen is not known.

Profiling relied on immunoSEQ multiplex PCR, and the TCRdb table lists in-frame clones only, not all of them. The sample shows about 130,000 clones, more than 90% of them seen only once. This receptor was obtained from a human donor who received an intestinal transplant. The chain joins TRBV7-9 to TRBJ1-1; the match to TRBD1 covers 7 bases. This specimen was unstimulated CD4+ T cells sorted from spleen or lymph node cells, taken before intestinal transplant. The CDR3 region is CASSFQQGSTEAFF. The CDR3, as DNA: TGTGCCAGCAGCTTCCAACAGGGGAGCACTGAAGCTTTCTTT.